These T cell receptor beta chains were read from a single sample in a study of OX40 agonist ivuxolimab in advanced cancers. Method: immunoSEQ multiplex PCR; TCRdb's copy keeps in-frame clones and lacks some. Of around 39,000 clones listed, approximately 72% are singletons. The specimen was CD4+ or CD8+ T cells sorted from blood, collected in a trial of the OX40 agonist ivuxolimab. These receptors all come from an adult with an advanced solid tumor such as melanoma, head and neck, liver or kidney cancer. Both conserved end residues are part of each CDR3. D genes are given only for firm matches. A clone size is listed for some rows: how often the clone was seen (once, few, many), or a class if it is expanded.

V gene	D gene	J gene	clone size	CDR3 DNA	CDR3 protein
TRBV2	NA	TRBJ2-3	NA	TGTGCCAGCAGTGTAGACAGCCAGTCCACAGATACGCAGTATTTT	CASSVDSQSTDTQYF
TRBV7-3	TRBD2	TRBJ2-5	NA	TGTGCCAGCAGTCGCGGGGGGGCCGACGAGACCCAGTACTTC	CASSRGGADETQYF
TRBV28	NA	TRBJ2-1	few	TGTGCCAGCAGTTCTCAAGGTGGGAGGAAGCAGTTCTTC	CASSSQGGRKQFF
TRBV7-3	NA	TRBJ2-6	NA	TGTGCCAGCAGCTTAACAGGGGTGGGCTCTGGGGCCAACGTCCTGACTTTC	CASSLTGVGSGANVLTF
TRBV6-6	TRBD2	TRBJ2-7	NA	TGTGCCAGCAGTTACATCCGGGGGACTACCTACGAGCAGTACTTC	CASSYIRGTTYEQYF
TRBV7-8	NA	TRBJ2-3	NA	TGTGCCAGCAGCTCCAGGGGTTGGGAGACAGATACGCAGTATTTT	CASSSRGWETDTQYF
TRBV2	TRBD2	TRBJ2-1	NA	TGTGCCAGCAGTGAATTGGCCCTCGGAGCGGGAAGTTCCCATGAGCAGTTCTTC	CASSELALGAGSSHEQFF
TRBV18	TRBD2	TRBJ2-3	NA	TGTGCCAGCTCACCAGGACTAGCGGGCACAGATACGCAGTATTTT	CASSPGLAGTDTQYF
TRBV30	NA	TRBJ2-7	NA	TGTGCCTGGAGTGGAGGGATCTCCTACGAGCAGTACTTC	CAWSGGISYEQYF
TRBV5-1	NA	TRBJ2-1	NA	TGCGCCAGCAGCTCAAGGGTCGGCGGGGATGAGCAGTTCTTC	CASSSRVGGDEQFF
TRBV18	NA	TRBJ1-4	NA	TGTGCCAGCTCAACCGGGTCGGGGGAGGAAAAACTGTTTTTT	CASSTGSGEEKLFF
TRBV9	NA	TRBJ2-5	NA	TGTGCCAGCAGCGTAGGGCAGTCTCTCTGGGAGACCCAGTACTTC	CASSVGQSLWETQYF
TRBV21-1	NA	TRBJ2-7	NA	TGTGCCAGCAGCACGACAGGGGACGAGCAGTACTTC	CASSTTGDEQYF
TRBV4-1	TRBD2	TRBJ2-1	NA	TGCGCCAGCAGCCAAGAAACTAGCGGGTCCTACAATGAGCAGTTCTTC	CASSQETSGSYNEQFF
TRBV9	TRBD1	TRBJ2-5	NA	TGTGCCAGCAGCGCCCCCGGGACAGAAGAGACCCAGTACTTC	CASSAPGTEETQYF
TRBV13	NA	TRBJ2-3	NA	TGTGCCAGCGACGTTAGGTCCGGGCGGGGTATGACAGATACGCAGTATTTT	CASDVRSGRGMTDTQYF
TRBV7-9	NA	TRBJ2-2	few	TGTGCCAGCAGCCTAAACACCGGGGAGCTGTTTTTT	CASSLNTGELFF
TRBV7-7	NA	TRBJ2-6	once	TGTGCCAGCAGCCGGCAACCGCCACAAAGTCGGGCCAACGTCCTGACTTTC	CASSRQPPQSRANVLTF
TRBV5-5	TRBD1	TRBJ1-1	NA	TGTGCCAGCAGCCCGGAATGGGACAGGTACACTGAAGCTTTCTTT	CASSPEWDRYTEAFF
TRBV11-2	NA	TRBJ2-5	NA	TGTGCCAGCAGCAAAGTGAACGCAAGGATAGAGACCCAGTACTTC	CASSKVNARIETQYF
TRBV4-1	TRBD1	TRBJ2-5	NA	TGCGCCAGCAGCCGGACGACAGGGGAACAGACCCAGTACTTC	CASSRTTGEQTQYF
TRBV28	NA	TRBJ2-3	NA	TGTGCCAGCAGTTTCGTTACAGATAACACAGATACGCAGTATTTT	CASSFVTDNTDTQYF
TRBV11-1	NA	TRBJ2-3	NA	TGTGCCAGCAGCTTAGGGAGGGCGGGGGATACGCAGTATTTT	CASSLGRAGDTQYF
TRBV19	TRBD1	TRBJ2-4	NA	TGTGCCAGTAGTATCCTGGACAGGGCCAAAAACATTCAGTACTTC	CASSILDRAKNIQYF
TRBV28	NA	TRBJ2-3	NA	TGTGCCAGCAGCCCTACTAAGGCTACTTATGATACGCAGTATTTT	CASSPTKATYDTQYF
TRBV30	NA	TRBJ1-3	NA	TGTGCCTGGAGTGTAAGGTCCTACTCCTCTGGAAACACCATATATTTT	CAWSVRSYSSGNTIYF
TRBV15	NA	TRBJ2-7	NA	TGTGCCACCAGCAGAGATATGGGGTCTTCCTACGAGCAGTACTTC	CATSRDMGSSYEQYF
TRBV18	NA	TRBJ2-3	NA	TGTGCCAGCTCACCACCTGGGGGGACGGATGGGGCAGATACGCAGTATTTT	CASSPPGGTDGADTQYF
TRBV4-2	TRBD1	TRBJ2-7	NA	TGTGCCAGCAGCCAAGCCGGGACAGGGGGAACGTACGAGCAGTACTTC	CASSQAGTGGTYEQYF
TRBV7-8	NA	TRBJ2-7	NA	TGTGCCAGCAGGCTTCGATCGGGACTGACCTCCTACGAGCAGTACTTC	CASRLRSGLTSYEQYF
TRBV29-1	TRBD2	TRBJ2-2	NA	TGCAGCGTTGAAGATGAAGTCGGACTAGCGGGAGGGCCCGACACCGGGGAGCTGTTTTTT	CSVEDEVGLAGGPDTGELFF
TRBV10-2	TRBD1	TRBJ1-5	NA	TGCGCCAGCAGTGGCGGGACAGGGGGCGCAAGTCAGCCCCAGCATTTT	CASSGGTGGASQPQHF
TRBV18	TRBD2	TRBJ2-2	NA	TGTGCCAGCTCACCACAAGCAAGCGGGAGTGGTAGCGGGGAGCTGTTTTTT	CASSPQASGSGSGELFF
TRBV28	NA	TRBJ1-1	NA	TGTGCCAGCAGGACATCACAGAACACTGAAGCTTTCTTT	CASRTSQNTEAFF
TRBV6-5	TRBD1	TRBJ1-2	NA	TGTGCCAGCAGTTACATTAGGACAGGGGGATCCTATGGCTACACCTTC	CASSYIRTGGSYGYTF
TRBV6-5	TRBD1	TRBJ1-6	once	TGTGCCAGCAGTCTATTTACAGGGGAAAGATCACCCCTCCACTTT	CASSLFTGERSPLHF
TRBV5-1	NA	TRBJ2-7	NA	TGCGCCAGCAGACCACCCGCAGGCATGGAGCAGTACTTC	CASRPPAGMEQYF
TRBV5-8	NA	TRBJ2-5	NA	TGTGCCAGCAGCTCCCCGCTGAGGGGAGGAGGGGAGACCCAGTACTTC	CASSSPLRGGGETQYF
TRBV29-1	NA	TRBJ1-1	NA	TGCAGCGCCACCCCAAGGGGTGAAGCTTTCTTT	CSATPRGEAFF
TRBV29-1	NA	TRBJ2-1	NA	TGCAGCGTCCCCTGGCATCGCTACAATGAGCAGTTCTTC	CSVPWHRYNEQFF
TRBV25-1	TRBD1	TRBJ1-5	few	TGTGCCAGCAGCCAGGGGGCAGGTCAGCCCCAGCATTTT	CASSQGAGQPQHF
TRBV28	TRBD1	TRBJ1-1	NA	TGTGCCGGCAGGACAGGGGGTAAGAACACTGAAGCTTTCTTT	CAGRTGGKNTEAFF
TRBV9	NA	TRBJ1-2	NA	TGTGCCAGCAGCGAGCGAGACAGGTCGCGGGATGGCTACACCTTC	CASSERDRSRDGYTF
TRBV12-2	NA	TRBJ2-3	once	NA	CASRLVGPGTDTQYF
TRBV9	TRBD1	TRBJ1-4	NA	TGTGCCAGTAGCAAGTCAGGACAGGGGTTCGAAAAACTGTTTTTT	CASSKSGQGFEKLFF
TRBV6-1	NA	TRBJ1-6	NA	TGTGCCAGCAGCGAGGGGGACCTGAATTCACCCCTCCACTTT	CASSEGDLNSPLHF